This TCR beta chain is drawn from a study of T cell repertoires in cytomegalovirus infection. With regard to this clonotype: Its antigen is unidentified. One end of the junction varies from germline; a read error may be responsible.

TCRdb re-called the reads with MiXCR, one entry per CDR3 protein. Of roughly 920,000 distinct CDR3 sequences listed, approximately 31% were seen once; the top ten hold 13%. The CDR3 contains 12 residues. Germline CDR1 and CDR2: MNHEY and SVGEGT. V and J are TRBV6-2 or TRBV6-3 and TRBJ2-3, with 7 bases matching TRBD2. The receptor was derived from a human donor in good health (CMV status not recorded). Some clones in this sample may be carry-over from other donors' samples. Sequenced here: cultured CD8+ T cells from PBMCs, sampled from culture after CMV antigen stimulation. The CDR3 DNA sequence: TGTGCCAGCAGTTACGTGTCCAGCGGGATCCTTTTT. Translated: CASSYVSSGILF.